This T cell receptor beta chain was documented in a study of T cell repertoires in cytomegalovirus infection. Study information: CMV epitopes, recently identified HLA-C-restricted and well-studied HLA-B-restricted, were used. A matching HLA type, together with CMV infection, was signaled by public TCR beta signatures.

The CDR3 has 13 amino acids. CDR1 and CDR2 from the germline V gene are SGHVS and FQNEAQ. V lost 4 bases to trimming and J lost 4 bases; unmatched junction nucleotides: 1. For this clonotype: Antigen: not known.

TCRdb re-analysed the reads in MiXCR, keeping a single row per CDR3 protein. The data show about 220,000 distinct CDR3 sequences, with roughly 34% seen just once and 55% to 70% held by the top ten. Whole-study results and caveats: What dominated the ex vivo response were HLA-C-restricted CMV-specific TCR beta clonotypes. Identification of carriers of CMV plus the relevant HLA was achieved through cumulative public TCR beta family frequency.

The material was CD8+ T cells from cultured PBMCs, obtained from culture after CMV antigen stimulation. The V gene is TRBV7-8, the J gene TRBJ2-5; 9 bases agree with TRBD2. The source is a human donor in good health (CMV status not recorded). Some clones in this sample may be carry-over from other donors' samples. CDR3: CASSSAGGETQYF. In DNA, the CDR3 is TGTGCCAGCAGCTCAGCGGGAGGAGAGACCCAGTACTTC.